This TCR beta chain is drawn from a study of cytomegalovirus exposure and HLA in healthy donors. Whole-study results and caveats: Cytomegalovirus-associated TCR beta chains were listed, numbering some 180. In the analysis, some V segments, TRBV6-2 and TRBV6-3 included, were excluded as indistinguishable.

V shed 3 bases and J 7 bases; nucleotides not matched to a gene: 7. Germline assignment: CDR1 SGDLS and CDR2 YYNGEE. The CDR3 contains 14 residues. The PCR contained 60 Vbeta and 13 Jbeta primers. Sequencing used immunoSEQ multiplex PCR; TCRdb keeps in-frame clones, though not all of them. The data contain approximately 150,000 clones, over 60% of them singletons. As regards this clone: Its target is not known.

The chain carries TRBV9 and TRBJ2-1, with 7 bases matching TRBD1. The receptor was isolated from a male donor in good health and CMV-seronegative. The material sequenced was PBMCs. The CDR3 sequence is CASSGSTGLNEQFF. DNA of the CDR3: TGTGCCAGCAGCGGCTCGACAGGGTTGAATGAGCAGTTCTTC.